Listed below are T cell receptor beta chains from one sample, sequenced in a study of cytomegalovirus exposure and HLA in healthy donors. Clones were read by immunoSEQ multiplex PCR, and TCRdb kept only the in-frame ones, dropping some. The sample shows roughly 150,000 clones, about 76% of them seen only once. Sample: PBMCs. These receptors all stem from a woman aged 18 to 35 in good health and CMV-seropositive. CDR3s include the opening cysteine and the closing phenylalanine or tryptophan.

j_call	v_call	cdr3_aa
TRBJ1-1	TRBV21-1	CASSKPEKGWNTEAFF
TRBJ2-1	TRBV7-9	CASSSGQGTYNEQFF
TRBJ2-5	TRBV7-9	CASSLSGYQETQYF
TRBJ1-6	TRBV7-3	CASSWTGDDSPLHF
TRBJ1-1	TRBV5-6	CASSLGFRGVNTEAFF
TRBJ1-1	TRBV10-3	CANGDILNTEAFF
TRBJ2-1	TRBV6-6	CASSPTRQNFNEQFF
TRBJ1-2	TRBV6-5	CANFDRTNYGYTF
NA	TRBV2	CASSTNRDRAYEQYF
TRBJ2-7	TRBV18	CASSPQPGGSYEQYF
TRBJ1-1	TRBV7-9	CASSLGQGYTEAFF
TRBJ1-4	TRBV6-5	CASTSERPGEKLFF
TRBJ2-2	TRBV6-4	CASSEGASNTGELFF
TRBJ2-7	TRBV27	CASSPGGSEQYF
TRBJ2-7	TRBV6-5	CASTNRYEQYF
TRBJ1-1	TRBV5-5	CASSRGGADTEAFF
TRBJ2-7	TRBV28	CASTRPRQGTNYEQYF
TRBJ2-1	TRBV6-5	CASSYGQGAQDEQFF
TRBJ1-6	TRBV28	CASNRDRLSSYNSPLHF
TRBJ1-6	TRBV18	CASSGLKNSPLHF
TRBJ1-2	TRBV28	CASSPRTGRGYTF
TRBJ2-3	TRBV7-9	CSSSVGLVPITDTQYF
TRBJ1-6	TRBV15	CATSRLGGSPLHF
TRBJ1-1	TRBV30	CAWSVGSLNTEAFF
TRBJ1-1	TRBV4-1	CASSQDEQIDTEAFF
TRBJ1-3	TRBV9	CASSTVTGGGNTIYF
TRBJ1-5	TRBV28	CAASSQPQHF
TRBJ2-7	TRBV4-2	CASSPQTNSYEQYF
TRBJ2-1	TRBV19	CASKPGGGYNEQFF
TRBJ2-5	TRBV9	CASSVYQGRETQYF
TRBJ1-1	TRBV27	CASSLFPGVDEAFF
TRBJ1-2	TRBV21-1	CASSTWTGYGYTF
TRBJ1-5	TRBV5-8	CASGHKISSNQPQHF
TRBJ2-7	TRBV25-1	CASSETTGEQYF
TRBJ2-5	TRBV4-1	CASSQTPWTSGEETQYF
TRBJ2-7	TRBV7-6	CASSSHTTYGGYEQYF
TRBJ2-7	TRBV15	CATSRPLGEQYF
TRBJ2-7	TRBV5-4	CASSFRDRGPYEQYF
TRBJ2-2	TRBV6-1	CAGAATFEFPGELFF
TRBJ2-7	TRBV5-8	CASSRQDYEQYF
TRBJ1-2	TRBV28	CASSLGDRGFRGYTF
TRBJ2-7	TRBV10-3	CAISDLTGTYEQYF